Each of the 8 T cell receptor beta chains below was sequenced from the same sample in a study of shared clonotypes between healthy human individuals. Clones were sequenced by immunoSEQ multiplex PCR, and TCRdb holds only the in-frame ones, with some missing. Found here are about half a million clones, about 72% of them singletons; the top ten hold around 12%. The material sequenced was PBMCs. These TCRs come from a woman in her forties in good health. Some clones in this sample may be carry-over from other donors' samples.

The chain carries TRBV19 and TRBJ2-2, with TRBD2 matching over 14 bases. V lost 1 base and J lost 5; bases outside the gene matches: 3. This CDR3 is 17 amino acids long. Germline CDR1 is LNHDA and CDR2 is SQIVND (reference sequence). In DNA form, the CDR3 reads TGTGCCAGTAGTATAGGTGGGACTAGCGGGAGAACCGGGGAGCTGTTTTTT. This gives the protein CASSIGGTSGRTGELFF.

The chain employs TRBV5-5 and TRBJ2-2; D gene uncertain. Trimming took 3 bases from V and 0 from J, leaving 3 bases between them. Germline CDR1 SGHKS, CDR2 YYEKEE (reference sequence). The CDR3 covers 13 residues. The CDR3 DNA is TGTGCCAGCAGCTATTCGAACACCGGGGAGCTGTTTTTT. Translated: CASSYSNTGELFF.

In this sample, this clone turned up a few times. The chain has TRBV15 and TRBJ2-3; the match to TRBD2 covers 8 bases. Germline loops: CDR1 LNHNV, CDR2 YYDKDF (reference sequence). The CDR3 has 17 amino acids. With V trimmed by 0 bases and J by 0 bases, 5 bases remained unmatched. The CDR3 nucleotides read TGTGCCACCAGCAGAGATCTAGCGGGTCTCAGCACAGATACGCAGTATTTT. It yields the protein CATSRDLAGLSTDTQYF.

The V gene is TRBV30, the J gene TRBJ1-2; a possible D gene is TRBD1 (5 bases). There are 12 residues in the CDR3. V was pared by 5 bases and J by 8 bases, with 15 bases between. From germline, CDR1 is GTSNPN and CDR2 SVGIG (reference sequence). The CDR3 sequence is CAWGGGMGGYTF. CDR3 nucleotides: TGTGCCTGGGGGGGAGGAATGGGAGGCTACACCTTC.

V gene TRBV5-1 combines with J gene TRBJ1-4; D remains ambiguous. CDR1 SGHRS and CDR2 YFSETQ come from the germline V gene. The CDR3 consists of 13 residues. Trimming took 4 bases from V and 5 from J, leaving 9 bases between them. CDR3 region: CASSRSLNEKLFF. Here the CDR3 DNA reads TGCGCCAGCAGCAGGAGTCTGAATGAAAAACTGTTTTTT.

This chain joins TRBV5-6 and TRBJ1-2, with 10 bases that match TRBD1. After removal of 4 bases from V and 5 bases from J, the junction contained 11 bases not matched to a gene. Germline CDR1 reads SGHDT; CDR2 reads YYEEEE. There are 16 residues in the CDR3. CDR3 DNA: TGTGCCAGCAGCACCGGGACAGGGGTTGTGCCATATGGCTACACCTTC. It translates to CASSTGTGVVPYGYTF.

The chain employs TRBV5-1 and TRBJ2-1; D is undetermined. Germline V gene lookup returns CDR1 SGHRS and CDR2 YFSETQ. This CDR3 has 17 residues. V lost 1 base, J lost 0 bases, and 14 bases lay in between. The CDR3 coding sequence is TGCGCCAGCAGCTTGCTTCTTAGCACCAGCTCCTACAATGAGCAGTTCTTC. Amino acids: CASSLLLSTSSYNEQFF.

V usage is TRBV27 and J usage is TRBJ2-7; D not certain. Trimming removed 3 bases at V and 5 bases at J, with 23 bases between. This CDR3 has 17 amino acids. Looked up from germline, CDR1 is MNHEY and CDR2 is SMNVEV (reference sequence). This chain's CDR3 is CASSLNRGSSAWNEQYF. As DNA, the CDR3 is TGTGCCAGCAGTTTGAACCGAGGCTCCTCCGCGTGGAACGAGCAGTACTTC.